The clone carrying this TCR beta chain was counted only a few times. CDR1 is MNHEY and CDR2 is SMNVEV in the germline V gene (reference sequence). This CDR3 region has 15 residues. V lost 1 base, J lost 0 bases, and 9 bases lay in between. The table came from immunoSEQ multiplex PCR; TCRdb's copy has only in-frame clones and leaves some out. In the table there are tens of thousands of clones, about 85% of which are singletons. The data were obtained in a study of blood T cell repertoires in COVID-19. The chain couples TRBV27 to TRBJ1-1; a weak D match, TRBD1 (6 bases). The source is a man aged 65 to 79 with COVID-19, enrolled during active disease. The sequenced sample was peripheral blood. The DNA for the CDR3 is TGTGCCAGCAGTTTATACAGGGACATGAACACTGAAGCTTTCTTT. Its translation: CASSLYRDMNTEAFF.